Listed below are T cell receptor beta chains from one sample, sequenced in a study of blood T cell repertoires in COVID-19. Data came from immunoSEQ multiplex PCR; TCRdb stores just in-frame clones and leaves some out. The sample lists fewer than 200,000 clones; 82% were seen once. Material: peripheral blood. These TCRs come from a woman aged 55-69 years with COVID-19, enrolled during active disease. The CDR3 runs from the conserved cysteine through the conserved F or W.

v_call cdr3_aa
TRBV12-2 CASRRNSDRFEIRNTIYF
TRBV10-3 CAISQQGAAPKNIQYF
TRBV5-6 CASSLGQGASLQHF
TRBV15 CATSRGRPGGSGNTIYF
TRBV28 CASSLLGQGGRGANEKLFF
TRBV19 CATTGQLNQPQHF
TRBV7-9 CASSVSGGGADTQYF
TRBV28 CASSLWTGQETQYF
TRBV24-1 CATSDFTGGSDTQYF
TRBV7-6 CASRPGDEETGELFF
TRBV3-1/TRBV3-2 CASSSTERARYF
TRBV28 CASSFRAHGAQHF
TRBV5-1 CASSSELGSIQYF
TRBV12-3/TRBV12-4 CASSFIGGAYTF
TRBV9 CASSTSQLGFTDTQYF
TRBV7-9 CASSPQRLAGANNEQFF
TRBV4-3 CASSQDLAGAGELFF
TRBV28 CASSSTGAGYGYTF
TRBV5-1 CASSGGQGSHNEQFF
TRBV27 CASTKPAGGIYTEAFF
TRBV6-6 CASSYQGPEEQFF
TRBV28 CASSLPRVRGQYF
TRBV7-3 CASSFDPVTEAFF
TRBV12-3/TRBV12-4 CASSLQGEHGYTF
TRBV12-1 CASSPRETQYF
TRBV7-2 CASSLSGQGSSPLHF
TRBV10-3 CAISGGLATGELFF
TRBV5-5 CASSLVAANNSPLHF
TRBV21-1 CASSKGTGDHYEQYF
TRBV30 CAWSTGTLAGYTF
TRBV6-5 CASSYEAAGYEQYF
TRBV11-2 CASSSDLSVGVETQYF
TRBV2 CASSEGWLAGTNEQFF
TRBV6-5 CATVMDPPGIRFF
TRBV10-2 CASSDGRSVREYF
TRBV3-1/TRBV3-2 CASSQPGWKTGGVGGYTF
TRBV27 CASSRQGGNGYTF